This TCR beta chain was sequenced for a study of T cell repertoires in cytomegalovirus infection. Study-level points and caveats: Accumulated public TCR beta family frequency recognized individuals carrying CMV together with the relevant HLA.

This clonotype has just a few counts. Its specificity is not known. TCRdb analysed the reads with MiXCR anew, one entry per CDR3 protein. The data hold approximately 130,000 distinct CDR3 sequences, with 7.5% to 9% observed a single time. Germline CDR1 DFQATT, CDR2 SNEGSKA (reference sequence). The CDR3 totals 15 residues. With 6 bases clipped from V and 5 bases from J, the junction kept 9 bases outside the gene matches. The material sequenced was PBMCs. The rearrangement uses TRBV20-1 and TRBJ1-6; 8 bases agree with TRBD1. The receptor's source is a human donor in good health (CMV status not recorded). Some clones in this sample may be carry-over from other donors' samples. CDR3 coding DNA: TGCAGTGCCAAAGGACAGGGCTTTAATAATTCACCCCTCCACTTT. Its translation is CSAKGQGFNNSPLHF.